The entry that follows covers one TCR beta chain sequence. The data originate from a study of control samples from healthy donors and cancer patients. The method was immunoSEQ multiplex PCR; TCRdb's version includes in-frame clones alone and lacks a portion of them. The repertoire holds roughly 88,000 clones, around four fifths seen once, with 19% in the top ten. The CDR3 runs 12 residues. Trimming removed 2 bases from V and 6 bases from J, with 6 bases in between. Germline V gene sequence: CDR1 SGHTA, CDR2 FQGTGA. Material: blood. The receptor was derived from a man aged 25-45 years in good health. This chain links TRBV7-3 with TRBJ2-3, with a weak D call TRBD1 (6 bases). For the CDR3, the DNA is TGTGCCAGCAGCTTACAGGGGGATACGCAGTATTTT. It yields the protein CASSLQGDTQYF.